The 23 T cell receptor beta chains reported below all come from one sample, sequenced in a study of shared clonotypes between healthy human individuals. TCRdb's copy holds only in-frame clones and misses some; the assay was immunoSEQ multiplex PCR. The sample shows 800,000 or so clones, 95% to 97% of them seen only once. In the naive CD8 group, cells lacked CD45RO and were positively selected for CCR7, so terminally differentiated effector memory CD45RA+ cells were left out. The sample comprised naive CD8+ T cells sorted from blood. Receptors originate from a man aged 30-40 years in good health.

This clone was seen only once. The chain recombines TRBV11-2 with TRBJ1-4; D ambiguous. V shed 2 bases and J shed 7 bases, with 14 bases lying between them. CDR3 length: 15 amino acids. CDR1 is SGHAT, CDR2 FQNNGV, per germline. CDR3 residues: CASSLKGGPFEKLFF. CDR3 bases: TGTGCCAGCAGCTTAAAGGGCGGCCCTTTTGAAAAACTGTTTTTT.

CDR3: CASSISLGGTQYF. DNA of the CDR3: TGTGCCAGCAGTATTTCCTTAGGGGGGACCCAGTACTTC. The chain carries TRBV27 and TRBJ2-5, with D maybe TRBD1 (6 bases). From germline, CDR1 is MNHEY and CDR2 SMNVEV (reference sequence). The CDR3 length is 13 residues. V shed 5 bases and J shed 7 bases, with 14 bases lying between them.

This chain links TRBV7-9 with TRBJ2-3; D unresolved. The length of the CDR3 is 18 residues. V was clipped by 5 bases and J by 1 base, with 22 bases between them. Germline-derived CDR1 and CDR2 are SEHNR and FQNEAQ (reference sequence). CDR3 sequence reads: CASSSKGRAYEGTDTQYF. The CDR3, as DNA: TGTGCCAGCAGCAGTAAGGGAAGGGCCTACGAGGGCACAGATACGCAGTATTTT.

The rearrangement links TRBV27 to TRBJ2-3; unclear D gene. V dropped 5 bases and J dropped 4 bases, with 19 bases sitting between them. This CDR3 contains 16 residues. Germline loops: CDR1 MNHEY, CDR2 SMNVEV (reference sequence). The CDR3 sequence: CASSPLWSAGADTQYF. The CDR3, as DNA: TGTGCCAGCAGTCCCCTGTGGTCCGCAGGAGCAGATACGCAGTATTTT.

This rearrangement joins TRBV10-3 to TRBJ2-2, with TRBD1 identical over 7 bases. V was clipped by 7 bases and J by 4 bases; unmatched bases: 12. Per the germline V gene, CDR1 is ENHRY and CDR2 is SYGVKD. This CDR3 comprises 16 residues. The CDR3 DNA follows: TGTGCCATCATGGCTCCACAGGGGAGAGGCACCGGGGAGCTGTTTTTT. As protein: CAIMAPQGRGTGELFF.

The rearrangement links TRBV2 to TRBJ2-7; 8 nucleotides agree with TRBD1. After removal of 1 base from V and 0 bases from J, the junction contained 2 bases not matched to a gene. CDR3 length equals 15 residues. Germline V gene data show CDR1 as SNHLY and CDR2 as FYNNEI. CDR3 nucleotide sequence: TGTGCCAGCAGTGAAGGGACAGGGCTCTCCTACGAGCAGTACTTC. This codes for CASSEGTGLSYEQYF. The full variable domain, in which reference TRBV2 and TRBJ2-7 provide the parts outside the CDR3, is EPEVTQTPSHQVTQMGQEVILRCVPISNHLYFYWYRQILGQKVEFLVSFYNNEISEKSEIFDDQFSVERPDGSNFTLKIRSTKLEDSAMYFCASSEGTGLSYEQYFGPGTRLTVT.

A remark on this clone: The same CDR3 arises from other DNA sequences in this sample as well. This chain uses TRBV6-4 with TRBJ2-1; 14 bases match TRBD2. This CDR3 contains 14 residues. Germline V gives CDR1 MRHNA, CDR2 SNTAGT. V was clipped by 6 bases and J by 10 bases; unmatched bases: 5. In nucleotides, the CDR3 is TGTGCCAGCAGCGACGGGACTAGCGGGAGCGAGCAGTTCTTC. This sequence encodes CASSDGTSGSEQFF.

The CDR3 sequence: CASSLHLAGEGEQFF. The CDR3 DNA sequence: TGCGCCAGCAGCCTCCACTTAGCGGGAGAGGGTGAGCAGTTCTTC. This rearrangement joins TRBV4-1 to TRBJ2-1; TRBD2 agrees at 9 bases. Losses at the gene ends were 4 bases for V and 9 bases for J; bases not matched to a gene: 10. Germline V lookup: CDR1 MGHRA, CDR2 YSYEKL. The CDR3 is 15 residues long.

Concerning this clone: Other DNA sequences in the same sample also yield this CDR3. The V and J genes are TRBV9 and TRBJ2-7; 14 nucleotides line up with TRBD2. This CDR3 is built from 15 residues. The V gene end was trimmed by 3 bases and the J gene end by 4 bases; junction bases not matched to a gene: 3. Germline lookup yields CDR1 SGDLS and CDR2 YYNGEE. The CDR3 region has the DNA TGTGCCAGCAGCGCCGGGACTAGCGGGAGTTACGAGCAGTACTTC. It is translated as CASSAGTSGSYEQYF.

CDR3 nucleotide sequence: TGTGCCAGCAGTGGGCGGACACAAGAGACCCAGTACTTC. It codes for CASSGRTQETQYF. The V and J genes are TRBV7-9 and TRBJ2-5, with D possibly TRBD1 on 5 matching bases. Deletions cut 6 bases from V and 2 bases from J, with 10 bases between. This CDR3 is built from 13 residues. Germline-derived CDR1 and CDR2 are SEHNR and FQNEAQ (reference sequence). Full variable domain (rest looked up from reference TRBV7-9 and TRBJ2-5): DTGVSQNPRHKITKRGQNVTFRCDPISEHNRLYWYRQTLGQGPEFLTYFQNEAQLEKSRLLSDRFSAERPKGSFSTLEIQRTEQGDSAMYLCASSGRTQETQYFGPGTRLLVL.

Concerning this clone: The sample holds other DNA sequences that translate to the same CDR3. This chain connects TRBV10-2 to TRBJ2-2; D remains ambiguous. Between the trimmed V and J ends, which lost 4 bases and 5 bases, there was a span of 2 bases. Per germline, CDR1 WSHSY and CDR2 SAAADI. CDR3 size: 11 residues. The CDR3 loop is CASSGTGELFF. The CDR3, as DNA: TGCGCCAGCAGTGGAACCGGGGAGCTGTTTTTT.

This clone appeared once. The V call is TRBV7-9, the J call TRBJ2-5, with D possibly matching TRBD1 (6 bases). Trimming shortened V by 7 bases and J by 1 base, and 19 bases separated the two germline ends. Germline CDR1 reads SEHNR; CDR2 reads FQNEAQ (reference sequence). This CDR3 has 16 amino acids. CDR3 region: CASTPRSGGLQETQYF. The CDR3 DNA sequence: TGTGCCAGCACCCCAAGGAGTGGGGGCCTCCAAGAGACCCAGTACTTC.

This chain connects TRBV5-5 to TRBJ1-5; 8 bases align to TRBD1. The CDR3 loop spans 15 amino acids. Trimming at V came to 2 bases and at J to 4 bases, leaving 5 bases not matched to a gene. Germline lookup yields CDR1 SGHKS and CDR2 YYEKEE (reference sequence). The CDR3 is CASSFDRGRNQPQHF. CDR3 DNA sequence: TGTGCCAGCAGCTTCGACAGGGGCAGGAATCAGCCCCAGCATTTT.

The chain uses TRBV29-1 and TRBJ2-7; D call uncertain. V lost 0 bases, J lost 7 bases, and 7 bases lay in between. CDR1 and CDR2 (germline): SQVTM, ANQGSEA. The CDR3 sequence is 11 residues long. Written as DNA, the CDR3 is TGCAGCGTTGAAGATATGGGGGAGCAGTACTTC. It yields the protein CSVEDMGEQYF.

The chain carries TRBV13 and TRBJ1-1, with unresolved D. Per the germline V gene, CDR1 is PRHDT and CDR2 is FYEKMQ (reference sequence). This CDR3 has 16 amino acids. The V and J ends lost 3 bases and 0 bases respectively, with 14 bases between them. CDR3 protein: CASSFAPPDLNTEAFF. CDR3 DNA sequence: TGTGCCAGCAGCTTCGCCCCCCCGGACTTGAACACTGAAGCTTTCTTT.

This rearrangement joins TRBV27 to TRBJ2-2; TRBD2 agrees at 9 bases. This CDR3 contains 15 residues. The V and J ends lost 2 bases and 3 bases, in that order; junction bases with no gene match: 1. Germline CDR1 and CDR2: MNHEY and SMNVEV (reference sequence). The CDR3 region has the DNA TGTGCCAGCAGTTTAGCGGGAGGGCACACCGGGGAGCTGTTTTTT. Its translation: CASSLAGGHTGELFF.

The chain links TRBV27 to TRBJ1-1, with D perhaps matching TRBD1 (5 bases). Germline V gives CDR1 MNHEY, CDR2 SMNVEV (reference sequence). Trimming removed 1 base at V and 8 bases at J, with 11 bases between. This CDR3 has 13 residues. CDR3 sequence (DNA): TGTGCCAGCAGTTTATTGGGGGACGAGGAAGCTTTCTTT. Residues: CASSLLGDEEAFF.

The chain employs TRBV5-4 and TRBJ1-2; the match to TRBD1 covers 7 bases. Looked up from germline, CDR1 is SGHNT and CDR2 is YYREEE (reference sequence). V lost 4 bases, J lost 1 base, and 10 bases stayed unmatched. CDR3 length: 16 residues. CDR3 DNA: TGTGCCAGCAGCACCGGGACAGAGGGCCTTAACTATGGCTACACCTTC. Amino acids: CASSTGTEGLNYGYTF. Full variable domain (remainder filled in from reference TRBV5-4 and TRBJ1-2): ETGVTQSPTHLIKTRGQQVTLRCSSQSGHNTVSWYQQALGQGPQFIFQYYREEENGRGNFPPRFSGLQFPNYSSELNVNALELDDSALYLCASSTGTEGLNYGYTFGSGTRLTVV.

This chain joins TRBV5-1 and TRBJ2-7, with D perhaps being TRBD1 or TRBD2 (5 bases each). Trimming removed 0 bases at V and 3 bases at J, with 10 bases between. The CDR3 sequence is 14 residues long. The germline V gene encodes CDR1 SGHRS and CDR2 YFSETQ. This CDR3 reads CASSLAGGDYEQYF. The CDR3 coding sequence is TGCGCCAGCAGCTTGGCTGGGGGAGACTACGAGCAGTACTTC.

CDR3 sequence: CSVVSGDRGAGELFF. The CDR3, as DNA: TGCAGCGTTGTGTCAGGGGATCGCGGCGCCGGGGAGCTGTTTTTT. The genes are TRBV29-1 and TRBJ2-2; possible D gene TRBD1, 6 bases. The CDR3 is made up of 15 amino acids. Germline V gives CDR1 SQVTM, CDR2 ANQGSEA. The V end was cut by 4 bases, the J end by 6 bases, with 18 bases between.

The chain couples TRBV13 to TRBJ2-3, with D maybe TRBD2 (6 bases). Germline V lookup: CDR1 PRHDT, CDR2 FYEKMQ (reference sequence). The CDR3 loop spans 13 amino acids. Trimming stripped 8 bases from V and 6 bases from J, with 15 bases between. CDR3 in amino acids: CASSEGGRDTQYF. The CDR3 coding sequence is TGTGCCAGCTCCGAAGGTGGGAGGGATACGCAGTATTTT. Variable domain in full (rest from reference TRBV13 and TRBJ2-3): AAGVIQSPRHLIKEKRETATLKCYPIPRHDTVYWYQQGPGQDPQFLISFYEKMQSDKGSIPDRFSAQQFSDYHSELNMSSLELGDSALYFCASSEGGRDTQYFGPGTRLTVL.

This clone showed up just once. Other DNA sequences in this sample translate to the same CDR3. The chain uses TRBV9 and TRBJ2-2; D uncertain. Germline V CDR1 and CDR2: SGDLS, YYNGEE. Trimming removed 4 bases at V and 2 bases at J, with 3 bases between. The length of the CDR3 is 12 residues. The CDR3 bases are TGTGCCAGCAGCACCAACACCGGGGAGCTGTTTTTT. This translates into CASSTNTGELFF. Full variable domain (rest looked up from reference TRBV9 and TRBJ2-2): DSGVTQTPKHLITATGQRVTLRCSPRSGDLSVYWYQQSLDQGLQFLIQYYNGEERAKGNILERFSAQQFPDLHSELNLSSLELGDSALYFCASSTNTGELFFGEGSRLTVL.

In this sample, this clone turned up once. The chain uses TRBV5-5 and TRBJ2-5; D is unclear. The CDR3 loop spans 14 amino acids. Germline values: CDR1 SGHKS, CDR2 YYEKEE (reference sequence). V was shortened by 5 bases and J by 2 bases, with 13 bases between the two germline ends. The CDR3 protein is CASSSPAGQETQYF. Here the CDR3 DNA reads TGTGCCAGCAGTTCCCCAGCAGGACAAGAGACCCAGTACTTC.